The 15 T cell receptor beta chains reported below all come from one sample, sequenced in a study of T cell changes during pregnancy in multiple sclerosis (dated by TCRdb to between 2018 and 2020). Library preparation used the immunoSEQ multiplex PCR assay. TCRdb mirrors the immuneACCESS table, restricted to in-frame sequences. Some clones are absent from its copies; in checked studies, under half trace to an unresolved V gene, and the reason for the others is unknown. Here the sample has tens of thousands of clones; approximately 92% occur a single time. The top ten hold about 0.18% of the sample. Here the sequenced sample was CD4+ T cells from peripheral blood mononuclear cells, taken after pregnancy. These receptors all come from a female donor in good health, enrolled as a control in a pregnancy study.

J is TRBJ1-1 and V is TRBV7-3; D unclear. The V end lost 5 bases, the J end lost 11 bases, and 6 bases lay between the germline ends. The CDR3 is 9 residues long. The germline V gene has CDR1 SGHTA and CDR2 FQGTGA. The CDR3 DNA sequence: TGTGCCAGCAGCCCCAGGGCTTTCTTT. Translation gives CASSPRAFF.

This chain joins TRBV7-2 and TRBJ2-5; D not certain. Germline values: CDR1 SGHTA, CDR2 FQGNSA. There are 12 residues in the CDR3. Deletions cut 3 bases from V and 4 bases from J, with 6 bases between. The CDR3 loop is CASSFVGETQYF. The CDR3, as DNA: TGTGCCAGCAGCTTTGTCGGAGAGACCCAGTACTTC.

Only one count was recorded for this clone. The chain employs TRBV10-3 and TRBJ1-1; possible D gene TRBD1, 6 bases. CDR1 and CDR2 from the germline V gene are ENHRY and SYGVKD. This CDR3 comprises 14 residues. The ends were cut back, 0 bases at V and 1 base at J, with 6 bases in the middle. The CDR3 loop reads CAISESGQNTEAFF. The DNA of the CDR3 is TGTGCCATCAGTGAGTCGGGACAGAACACTGAAGCTTTCTTT.

The gene calls are TRBV6-5 and TRBJ2-3; possibly TRBD1 for D (6 bases). This CDR3 is 13 amino acids long. Deletions cut 4 bases from V and 7 bases from J, with 12 bases between. CDR1 and CDR2 from the germline V gene are MNHEY and SVGAGI. The CDR3 is CASSFTRDNTQYF. CDR3 bases: TGTGCCAGCAGTTTTACGAGGGACAATACGCAGTATTTT.

The chain uses TRBV30 and TRBJ1-2; the match to TRBD1 covers 8 bases. This CDR3 spans 14 amino acids. The ends lost 3 bases at V and 0 bases at J; junction bases unmatched: 3. CDR1 GTSNPN and CDR2 SVGIG come from the germline V gene (reference sequence). The CDR3 coding sequence is TGTGCCTGGAGGGGACAGGCAACTAACTATGGCTACACCTTC. This gives the protein CAWRGQATNYGYTF.

This rearrangement joins TRBV10-3 to TRBJ1-4; D remains unclear. Germline V CDR1 and CDR2: ENHRY, SYGVKD. The CDR3 is 13 residues long. Between the trimmed V and J ends, which lost 5 bases and 3 bases, there was a span of 7 bases. CDR3 DNA sequence: TGTGCCATCAGTAGTCAGGCTAATGAAAAACTGTTTTTT. It yields the protein CAISSQANEKLFF.

The J gene is TRBJ1-2, the V gene TRBV29-1; the match to TRBD1 covers 9 bases. The V gene's germline CDR1 is SQVTM and CDR2 ANQGSEA. With 4 bases clipped from V and 4 bases from J, the junction kept 4 bases outside the gene matches. This CDR3 region has 13 residues. DNA for the CDR3: TGCAGCGTTGTGGGACAGGGTGGCTATGGCTACACCTTC. Encoded protein: CSVVGQGGYGYTF.

The rearrangement joins TRBV11-2 to TRBJ1-3; D is ambiguous. Germline CDR1 is SGHAT and CDR2 is FQNNGV. The CDR3 has 16 residues. Trimming shortened V by 4 bases and J by 0 bases, and 13 bases separated the two germline ends. In DNA form, the CDR3 reads TGTGCCAGCAGCTGGAGACTCGGGAGCTCTGGAAACACCATATATTTT. It is translated as CASSWRLGSSGNTIYF.

V is TRBV11-1 and J is TRBJ1-6; 8 bases line up with TRBD1. CDR3 size: 17 residues. The junction had 9 bases not matched to a gene; V was cut back by 2 bases and J by 6 bases. In germline, CDR1 is SGHAT, CDR2 FQDESV (reference sequence). The CDR3 DNA reads as TGTGCCAGCAGCTTAAGGGCAGGGGGCGCCTTTAATTCACCCCTCCACTTT. Amino acid sequence: CASSLRAGGAFNSPLHF.

The genes are TRBV7-8 and TRBJ1-3; D remains unclear. The CDR3 runs 17 residues. Germline loops: CDR1 SGHVS, CDR2 FQNEAQ. V was clipped by 5 bases and J by 0 bases, with 17 bases between them. The CDR3 DNA is TGTGCCAGCAGCGTGCGGACTGCAGGCAGCTCTGGAAACACCATATATTTT. The encoded protein is CASSVRTAGSSGNTIYF.

The V call is TRBV15, the J call TRBJ1-2; 11 bases agree with TRBD1. The V and J ends lost 6 bases and 6 bases, in that order; junction bases with no gene match: 21. Germline assignment: CDR1 LNHNV and CDR2 YYDKDF (reference sequence). The CDR3 has 19 residues. DNA of the CDR3: TGTGCCACCAGACCAGATTTTTTCATGGACAGGGGGCGTCTCGATGGCTACACCTTC. Protein product: CATRPDFFMDRGRLDGYTF.

The chain employs TRBV27 and TRBJ2-7, with TRBD2 identical over 10 bases. This CDR3 has 17 amino acids. The J segment lost 3 bases and the V segment lost 0 bases, leaving 8 bases of the junction unmatched. Germline values: CDR1 MNHEY, CDR2 SMNVEV (reference sequence). The CDR3 bases are TGTGCCAGCAGTTTATCAAATCCTAGCGGGGGAGTCTACGAGCAGTACTTC. Protein sequence: CASSLSNPSGGVYEQYF.

The chain joins TRBV4-2 to TRBJ1-4, with 7 bases that match TRBD1. Looked up from germline, CDR1 is LGHNA and CDR2 is YNFKEQ. The CDR3 extends over 16 amino acids. Trimming cost V 4 bases and J 4 bases; bases outside gene matches: 9. The CDR3, as DNA: TGTGCCAGCAGCCGAGGGGGCACTCAAAGTAATGAAAAACTGTTTTTT. As protein: CASSRGGTQSNEKLFF.

This chain connects TRBV28 to TRBJ1-2; 9 positions match TRBD1. This CDR3 has 14 amino acids. Germline V CDR1 and CDR2: MDHEN, SYDVKM. With 5 bases clipped from V and 5 bases from J, the junction kept 6 bases outside the gene matches. Written as DNA, the CDR3 is TGTGCCAGCAGTATTGAACAGGGGGCTTATGGCTACACCTTC. It translates to CASSIEQGAYGYTF.

The J gene is TRBJ1-3, the V gene TRBV18; TRBD1 is a possible D gene (6 bases). Trimming cost V 4 bases and J 0 bases, with 10 bases left between them. Germline-derived CDR1 and CDR2 are KGHSH and LQKENI. This CDR3 has 15 residues. CDR3 region: CASSRTAGSGNTIYF. The CDR3, as DNA: TGTGCCAGCTCACGGACAGCTGGCTCTGGAAACACCATATATTTT.